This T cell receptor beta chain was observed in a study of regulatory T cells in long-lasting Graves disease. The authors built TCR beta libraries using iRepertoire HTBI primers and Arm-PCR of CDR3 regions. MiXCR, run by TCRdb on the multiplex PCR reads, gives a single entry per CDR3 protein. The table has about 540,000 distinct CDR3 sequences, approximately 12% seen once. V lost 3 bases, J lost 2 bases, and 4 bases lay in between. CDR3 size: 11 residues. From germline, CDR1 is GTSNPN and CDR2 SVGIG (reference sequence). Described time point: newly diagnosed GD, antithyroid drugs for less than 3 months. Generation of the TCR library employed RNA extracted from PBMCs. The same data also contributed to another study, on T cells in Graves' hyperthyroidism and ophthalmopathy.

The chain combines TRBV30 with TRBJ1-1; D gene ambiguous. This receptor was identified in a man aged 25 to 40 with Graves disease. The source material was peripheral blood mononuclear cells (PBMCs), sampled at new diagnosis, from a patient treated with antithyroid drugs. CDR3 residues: CAWRINTEAFF. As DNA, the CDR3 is TGTGCCTGGAGGATTAACACTGAAGCTTTCTTT.